The next 22 T cell receptor beta chains were all read from a single sample in a study of vaccination and CD4 T cells after COVID-19. The antigens these receptors bind are not known. Researchers used the Oncomine TCR Beta short-read assay to sequence DNA from cultured CD4+ T cells. TCRdb itself ran the PCR reads through MiXCR, one entry per CDR3 protein. Of around 15,000 distinct CDR3 sequences in the sample, around 47% are singletons; the top ten hold around 21%. Regarding time point: late sampling 161 to 241 days after vaccination in three convalescent patients. The sample's treatment: approximately 9-day PBMC culture with coronavirus spike peptide pools or control peptides (ViraFEST assay). Sequences were derived from CD4+ T cells from blood, cultured in vitro, sampled about 7 months after SARS-CoV-2 vaccination. The origin of the receptors is a human donor who had recovered from COVID-19.

The genes are TRBV5-1 and TRBJ2-1; 15 bases line up with TRBD2. Germline assignment: CDR1 SGHRS and CDR2 YFSETQ. After removal of 4 bases from V and 0 bases from J, the junction contained 8 bases not matched to a gene. This CDR3 spans 19 amino acids. The CDR3 here is CASSTGTSGGRSSYNEQFF. CDR3 coding DNA: TGCGCCAGCAGCACCGGGACTAGCGGGGGGCGGAGCTCCTACAATGAGCAGTTCTTC. The full variable domain, its missing parts supplied by reference TRBV5-1 and TRBJ2-1, is KAGVTQTPRYLIKTRGQQVTLSCSPISGHRSVSWYQQTPGQGLQFLFEYFSETQRNKGNFPGRFSGRQFSNSRSEMNVSTLELGDSALYLCASSTGTSGGRSSYNEQFFGPGTRLTVL.

The chain employs TRBV6-5 and TRBJ2-5; weak D call: TRBD1 (6 bases). Deletions cut 3 bases from V and 4 bases from J, with 24 bases between. The CDR3 loop spans 18 amino acids. Germline lookup yields CDR1 MNHEY and CDR2 SVGAGI. The CDR3 protein is CASSYRFTVRGRGETQYF. The CDR3 DNA is TGTGCCAGCAGTTATAGGTTTACGGTCAGGGGACGGGGAGAGACCCAGTACTTC.

This chain links TRBV2 with TRBJ1-1; D gene ambiguous. The CDR3 runs 11 residues. Trimming removed 3 bases from V and 8 bases from J, with 7 bases in between. CDR1 SNHLY and CDR2 FYNNEI come from the germline V gene. The CDR3, as DNA: TGTGCCAGCAGTGAGCGTGGCGAAGCTTTCTTT. Translated, it gives CASSERGEAFF.

J is TRBJ2-7 and V is TRBV6-5; 10 bases line up with TRBD2. The CDR3 spans 19 residues. The germline gives CDR1 MNHEY, CDR2 SVGAGI. The V gene end was trimmed by 0 bases and the J gene end by 2 bases; junction bases not matched to a gene: 13. The CDR3 DNA is TGTGCCAGCAGTTACTCTATGGCTAGCGGGGGTGTACTCCCCTACGAGCAGTACTTC. This codes for CASSYSMASGGVLPYEQYF.

The chain couples TRBV20-1 to TRBJ1-5; weak D call: TRBD1 (5 bases). Germline V gene sequence: CDR1 DFQATT, CDR2 SNEGSKA (reference sequence). This CDR3 is 13 amino acids long. The germline V and J ends were trimmed by 2 bases and 1 base, with 6 bases remaining between them. The CDR3 loop reads CSARRDSNQPQHF. For the CDR3, the DNA is TGCAGTGCTAGAAGGGACAGCAATCAGCCCCAGCATTTT.

This chain uses TRBV6-1 with TRBJ1-5, with a tentative D call TRBD1 (5 bases). The V end was cut by 7 bases, the J end by 7 bases, with 20 bases between. CDR1 is MNHNS and CDR2 is SASEGT in the germline V gene. The CDR3 covers 15 residues. The CDR3 DNA follows: TGTGCCAGCAAACAAGACTTGGGTGGGGCGCAGCCCCAGCATTTT. It yields the protein CASKQDLGGAQPQHF.

The rearrangement uses TRBV7-2 and TRBJ1-6, with TRBD1 as a possible D gene (6 bases). V lost 5 bases to trimming and J lost 6 bases, with 11 bases between them. The CDR3 extends over 14 amino acids. CDR1 is SGHTA and CDR2 is FQGNSA in the germline V gene. The CDR3 DNA reads TGTGCCAGCAGCGGGGGACACAGTAATTCACCCCTCCACTTT. It is translated as CASSGGHSNSPLHF.

The V call is TRBV2, the J call TRBJ2-5; 10 nucleotides align to TRBD2. V lost 2 bases and J lost 2; bases outside the gene matches: 2. The CDR3 runs 15 residues. Looked up from germline, CDR1 is SNHLY and CDR2 is FYNNEI. The CDR3 spells CASSESGRGQETQYF. The DNA for the CDR3 is TGTGCCAGCAGTGAAAGCGGGAGGGGGCAAGAGACCCAGTACTTC.

The chain employs TRBV28 and TRBJ2-2, with a weak D call TRBD2 (6 bases). This CDR3 contains 15 residues. Between the trimmed V and J ends, which lost 3 bases and 3 bases, there was a span of 11 bases. In germline, CDR1 is MDHEN, CDR2 SYDVKM. DNA for the CDR3: TGTGCCAGCAGTTTGGGGGAGGTGGACACCGGGGAGCTGTTTTTT. Its translation is CASSLGEVDTGELFF. The full variable domain, rest sourced from reference TRBV28 and TRBJ2-2, is DVKVTQSSRYLVKRTGEKVFLECVQDMDHENMFWYRQDPGLGLRLIYFSYDVKMKEKGDIPEGYSVSREKKERFSLILESASTNQTSMYLCASSLGEVDTGELFFGEGSRLTVL.

This clonotype was counted between two and nine times. The J gene is TRBJ1-6, the V gene TRBV20-1; 9 bases fit TRBD1. CDR1 is DFQATT, CDR2 SNEGSKA, per germline (reference sequence). The CDR3 spans 16 residues. V gave up 5 bases and J gave up 3 bases; unmatched junction bases: 8. The CDR3 region is CSARGQGNNYNSPLHF. DNA of the CDR3: TGCAGTGCTCGAGGACAGGGGAACAACTATAATTCACCCCTCCACTTT.

The chain has TRBV6-1 and TRBJ2-5; D not certain. CDR3 length equals 12 residues. The V gene lost 5 bases and the J gene lost 4 bases, with 8 bases spanning the gap. Germline assignment: CDR1 MNHNS and CDR2 SASEGT. The DNA of the CDR3 is TGTGCCAGCAGTCGGATGCGAGAGACCCAGTACTTC. Protein sequence: CASSRMRETQYF.

The chain recombines TRBV28 with TRBJ1-2; D remains ambiguous. CDR1 is MDHEN and CDR2 is SYDVKM in the germline V gene. This CDR3 has 16 amino acids. Trimming left V 3 bases short and J 7 bases short, with 21 bases between. The CDR3 DNA reads TGTGCCAGCAGTTTGGGCGATCGAACCGGGTATAGTGGCTACACCTTC. It codes for CASSLGDRTGYSGYTF.

This clonotype is judged medium-sized. The V call is TRBV6-4, the J call TRBJ2-1; weak D call: TRBD2 (6 bases). CDR3 length: 13 amino acids. CDR1 MRHNA and CDR2 SNTAGT come from the germline V gene. V was trimmed by 6 bases and J by 10 bases, leaving 16 bases between them. CDR3 region: CASSSQGGGEQFF. The CDR3 DNA sequence: TGTGCCAGCAGCTCCCAGGGTGGAGGGGAGCAGTTCTTC.

The chain couples TRBV20-1 to TRBJ2-3; perhaps TRBD1 as D (5 bases). V was cut by 0 bases and J by 1 base, with 11 bases left in between. Germline loops: CDR1 DFQATT, CDR2 SNEGSKA (reference sequence). The CDR3 covers 15 residues. In nucleotides, the CDR3 is TGCAGTGCTAGAGATCAGGTCAGGGGCACAGATACGCAGTATTTT. Residues: CSARDQVRGTDTQYF.

The CDR3 bases are TGTGCCAGCAGCTTGGTAGGGGGCCAAGAGACCCAGTACTTC. It translates to CASSLVGGQETQYF. The rearrangement links TRBV5-4 to TRBJ2-5, with D possibly TRBD1 on 6 matching bases. Trimming left V 0 bases short and J 1 base short, with 7 bases between. There are 14 residues in the CDR3. The germline V gene encodes CDR1 SGHNT and CDR2 YYREEE (reference sequence).

This clonotype was seen a handful of times. The chain has TRBV5-4 and TRBJ2-7, with a possible D match to TRBD2 (6 bases). The CDR3 is 14 residues long. The germline V gene has CDR1 SGHNT and CDR2 YYREEE (reference sequence). V was cut by 4 bases and J by 3 bases, with 14 bases left in between. The CDR3 sequence is CASSTGGNLYEQYF. The CDR3 nucleotides are TGTGCCAGCAGCACCGGGGGTAACCTCTACGAGCAGTACTTC.

The CDR3: CASRNRVEALNSPLHF. For the CDR3, the DNA is TGTGCCAGCCGGAACAGGGTCGAGGCTCTGAATTCACCCCTCCACTTT. V is TRBV6-2 or TRBV6-3 and J is TRBJ1-6, with TRBD1 as a possible D gene (6 bases). The CDR3 covers 16 residues. In germline, CDR1 is MNHEY, CDR2 SVGEGT. The V end lost 8 bases, the J end lost 7 bases, and 21 bases lay between the germline ends.

The chain is built from TRBV7-6 and TRBJ2-3; D might be TRBD1 or TRBD2, each matching 5 bases. CDR3 length: 15 amino acids. The germline CDR1 and CDR2 sequences are SGHVS and FNYEAQ. V gave up 1 base and J gave up 3 bases, with 11 bases separating them. The CDR3 spells CASSLEAGTTDTQYF. For the CDR3, the DNA is TGTGCCAGCAGCTTAGAGGCAGGGACGACAGATACGCAGTATTTT.

V gene TRBV6-5 combines with J gene TRBJ2-7, with D unresolved. The CDR3 covers 13 residues. With 4 bases removed from V and 6 bases from J, the gap between germline ends came to 13 bases. The germline CDR1 and CDR2 sequences are MNHEY and SVGAGI. The CDR3 protein is CASSSSMWSEQYF. As DNA, the CDR3 is TGTGCCAGCAGTTCGTCTATGTGGTCCGAGCAGTACTTC.

The chain links TRBV24-1 to TRBJ2-5; 9 bases align to TRBD1. V shed 5 bases and J 2 bases; nucleotides not matched to a gene: 8. Germline V gene sequence: CDR1 KGHDR, CDR2 SFDVKD. The CDR3 is 16 residues long. The DNA of the CDR3 is TGTGCCACCAGTGGCCCCTCCGGGACAGGGCAAGAGACCCAGTACTTC. Its translation: CATSGPSGTGQETQYF.

This chain joins TRBV7-8 and TRBJ1-1; D is ambiguous. Germline-derived CDR1 and CDR2 are SGHVS and FQNEAQ. Trimming shortened V by 6 bases and J by 3 bases, and 17 bases separated the two germline ends. The CDR3 is 15 amino acids. In nucleotides, the CDR3 is TGTGCCAGCAGAAAAGGTCCGGATAGGGACACTGAAGCTTTCTTT. The encoded protein is CASRKGPDRDTEAFF.

The chain combines TRBV24-1 with TRBJ2-1, with 13 bases matching TRBD2. The CDR3 is made up of 18 amino acids. From germline, CDR1 is KGHDR and CDR2 SFDVKD. V lost 4 bases to trimming and J lost 3 bases; unmatched junction nucleotides: 8. CDR3 sequence: CATSDPARTSGSYNEQFF. Written as DNA, the CDR3 is TGTGCCACCAGTGACCCTGCCCGGACTAGCGGGAGCTACAATGAGCAGTTCTTC.